This T cell receptor (beta chain) stems from a study of monozygotic twins with inflammatory bowel disease. Study-level findings and limits: Immunosuppressive treatments differing between patients may have added repertoire variability. IBD patients shared fewer clonotypes with others than healthy twins, especially with disease activity.

Reanalyzing the 5' RACE reads, TCRdb keeps one entry per CDR3 protein, without DNA. The sample data list approximately 85,000 distinct CDR3 sequences. Remarks on this clonotype: Its specificity is not known.

After skipping T cell sorting, the authors isolated total RNA from whole blood. CDR3 length: 15 residues. Germline values: CDR1 MGHRA, CDR2 YSYEKL. The chain uses TRBV4-1 and TRBJ1-5; TCRdb outputs TRBD1, but without DNA this stays unchecked. Specimen: blood. This clonotype was obtained from a human donor with ulcerative colitis or Crohn's disease, or a healthy co-twin of an affected twin (not recorded which). CDR3 amino acids: CASSQRGLSNQPQHF.